This T cell receptor beta chain was documented in a study of T cell changes during pregnancy in multiple sclerosis. CDR3 length: 11 amino acids. Germline-derived CDR1 and CDR2 are DFQATT and SNEGSKA (reference sequence). Between the trimmed V and J ends, which lost 5 bases and 9 bases, there was a span of 11 bases. Clones were sequenced by immunoSEQ multiplex PCR, and TCRdb holds only the in-frame ones, with some missing. The profile shows tens of thousands of clones, roughly nine tenths of them singletons. This receptor was taken from a female donor in good health, enrolled as a control in a pregnancy study. The material sequenced was peripheral blood, taken in the first trimester of pregnancy. The V gene is TRBV20-1, the J gene TRBJ1-3, with a weak D call TRBD1 (6 bases). The CDR3 sequence is CSAVQGTTIYF. The CDR3 DNA reads TGCAGTGCTGTACAGGGTACCACCATATATTTT.